This T cell receptor beta chain was profiled in a study of blood T cell repertoires in COVID-19. Study-wide background: COVID-19 samples from acute and convalescent phases originated in the United States, Italy and Spain. The cDNA or gDNA used as material had been derived from T cells, B-cell-depleted T cells, or PBMCs.

As originally analysed: Amplification of reference gene primers was used by the study to estimate nucleated cell counts. This table comes from immunoSEQ multiplex PCR, and its TCRdb copy is limited to in-frame clones, with some not included. V and J calls and clone size follow that table, whereas D and trimming were derived from the DNA. The top ten clones hold about 25% of a sample with approximately 120,000 clones, roughly 79% of them seen once. This CDR3 comprises 14 residues. CDR1 and CDR2 (germline): MDHEN, SYDVKM. V lost 8 bases to trimming and J lost 8 bases, with 18 bases between them. Sequenced sample: peripheral blood. The TCR comes from a human donor in a cohort sampled during active COVID-19. The chain joins TRBV28 to TRBJ1-4; perhaps TRBD1 as D (5 bases). CDR3 sequence: CASQTQGPGEKLFF. As DNA, the CDR3 is TGTGCCAGCCAAACTCAGGGCCCCGGGGAAAAACTGTTTTTT. Variable domain in full (rest from reference TRBV28 and TRBJ1-4): DVKVTQSSRYLVKRTGEKVFLECVQDMDHENMFWYRQDPGLGLRLIYFSYDVKMKEKGDIPEGYSVSREKKERFSLILESASTNQTSMYLCASQTQGPGEKLFFGSGTQLSVL.